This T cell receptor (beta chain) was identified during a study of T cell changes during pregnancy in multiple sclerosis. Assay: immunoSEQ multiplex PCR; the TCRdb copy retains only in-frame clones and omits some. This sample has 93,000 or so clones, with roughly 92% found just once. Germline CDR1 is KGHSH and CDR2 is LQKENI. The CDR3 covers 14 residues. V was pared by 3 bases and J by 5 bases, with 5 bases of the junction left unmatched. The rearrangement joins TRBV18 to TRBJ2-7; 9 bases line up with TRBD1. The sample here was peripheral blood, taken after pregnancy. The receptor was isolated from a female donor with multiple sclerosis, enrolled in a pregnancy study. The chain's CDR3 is CASSPTGTGNEQYF. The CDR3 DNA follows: TGTGCCAGCTCACCGACCGGGACAGGGAACGAGCAGTACTTC.